These T cell receptor beta chains were read from a single sample in a study of blood T cells in healthy people across ages. TCRdb fed the 5' RACE reads into MiXCR, producing one record per CDR3 protein. The repertoire includes almost 800,000 distinct CDR3 sequences, over 45% of them detected once, and approximately 20% sits in the top ten. Sequences were obtained from blood. Receptors originate from a man younger than 45 in good health. The CDR3 runs from the conserved cysteine through the conserved F or W. Each record gives: clone size, D gene, V gene, J gene, CDR3 length, CDR3 protein, CDR3 DNA. The D gene is left open where the match is weak. Size tells how often a clone was seen (once, few, many) or the class of an expanded clone, and some rows leave it out.

clone_size: -
d_call: -
v_call: TRBV5-1
j_call: TRBJ2-3
cdr3_length: 16
cdr3_aa: CASSLYSVRGTDTQYF
cdr3_nt: TGCGCCAGCAGCTTATATAGTGTCCGCGGCACAGATACGCAGTATTTT

clone_size: -
d_call: -
v_call: TRBV5-1
j_call: TRBJ2-7
cdr3_length: 14
cdr3_aa: CASSWSGSRYEQYF
cdr3_nt: TGCGCCAGCAGCTGGTCAGGGTCTCGTTACGAGCAGTACTTC

clone_size: -
d_call: TRBD1
v_call: TRBV6-5
j_call: TRBJ2-5
cdr3_length: 14
cdr3_aa: CASSKNDRVNEQYF
cdr3_nt: TGTGCCAGCAGCAAAAACGACAGGGTCAATGAGCAGTACTTC

clone_size: -
d_call: TRBD2
v_call: TRBV7-9
j_call: TRBJ2-1
cdr3_length: 17
cdr3_aa: CASSLRGAGGINNEQFF
cdr3_nt: TGTGCCAGCAGCTTAAGAGGAGCGGGAGGTATAAACAATGAGCAGTTCTTC

clone_size: -
d_call: TRBD1
v_call: TRBV20-1
j_call: TRBJ1-1
cdr3_length: 17
cdr3_aa: CSARPDRTGSLNTEAFF
cdr3_nt: TGCAGTGCTAGACCCGACCGGACAGGTTCGTTGAACACTGAAGCTTTCTTT

clone_size: -
d_call: TRBD1
v_call: TRBV7-2
j_call: TRBJ1-2
cdr3_length: 14
cdr3_aa: CASSPRGQGGGYTF
cdr3_nt: TGTGCCAGCAGCCCCCGAGGACAGGGAGGTGGCTACACCTTC

clone_size: few
d_call: -
v_call: TRBV14
j_call: TRBJ2-5
cdr3_length: 11
cdr3_aa: CASSQARTQYF
cdr3_nt: TGTGCCAGCAGCCAAGCAAGAACCCAGTACTTC

clone_size: -
d_call: -
v_call: TRBV7-9
j_call: TRBJ2-1
cdr3_length: 16
cdr3_aa: CASSLDAGSSYNEQFF
cdr3_nt: TGTGCCAGCAGCTTAGATGCAGGGAGCTCCTACAATGAGCAGTTCTTC

clone_size: -
d_call: -
v_call: TRBV9
j_call: TRBJ2-5
cdr3_length: 14
cdr3_aa: CAGSAGTPRETQYF
cdr3_nt: TGTGCCGGCAGCGCGGGGACACCTAGAGAGACCCAGTACTTC

clone_size: -
d_call: -
v_call: TRBV27
j_call: TRBJ2-2
cdr3_length: 15
cdr3_aa: CASSLSFSNTGELFF
cdr3_nt: TGTGCCAGCAGTTTATCCTTTTCGAACACCGGGGAGCTGTTTTTT

clone_size: -
d_call: -
v_call: TRBV28
j_call: TRBJ1-6
cdr3_length: 14
cdr3_aa: CASSSAGVNSPLHF
cdr3_nt: TGTGCCAGCAGTTCAGCAGGTGTGAATTCACCCCTCCACTTT

clone_size: -
d_call: TRBD1
v_call: TRBV2
j_call: TRBJ2-5
cdr3_length: 16
cdr3_aa: CASSEGRQGAGETQYF
cdr3_nt: TGTGCCAGCAGTGAGGGGAGACAGGGGGCGGGAGAGACCCAGTACTTC

clone_size: few
d_call: -
v_call: TRBV4-3
j_call: TRBJ1-4
cdr3_length: 17
cdr3_aa: CASSHTARTDDGEKLFF
cdr3_nt: TGCGCCAGCAGCCATACCGCGCGGACAGATGATGGTGAAAAACTGTTTTTT

clone_size: -
d_call: -
v_call: TRBV9
j_call: TRBJ2-7
cdr3_length: 14
cdr3_aa: CASRTGRGSYEQYF
cdr3_nt: TGTGCCAGCAGAACAGGACGCGGCTCCTACGAGCAGTACTTC

clone_size: few
d_call: -
v_call: TRBV7-2
j_call: TRBJ2-7
cdr3_length: 14
cdr3_aa: CASSVRDQHYEQYF
cdr3_nt: TGTGCCAGCAGCGTCCGGGACCAACACTACGAGCAGTACTTC

clone_size: few
d_call: TRBD1
v_call: TRBV3-1
j_call: TRBJ1-2
cdr3_length: 14
cdr3_aa: CASTLQGGGYGYTF
cdr3_nt: TGTGCCAGCACGCTCCAGGGGGGAGGCTATGGCTACACCTTC

clone_size: -
d_call: -
v_call: TRBV7-6
j_call: TRBJ1-1
cdr3_length: 14
cdr3_aa: CASSLGGRDTEAFF
cdr3_nt: TGTGCCAGCAGCCTGGGGGGCAGGGACACTGAAGCTTTCTTT

clone_size: -
d_call: -
v_call: TRBV6-5
j_call: TRBJ2-1
cdr3_length: 13
cdr3_aa: CASSYLGVDEQFF
cdr3_nt: TGTGCCAGCAGTTACCTGGGAGTCGATGAGCAGTTCTTC

clone_size: -
d_call: -
v_call: TRBV4-3
j_call: TRBJ1-2
cdr3_length: 15
cdr3_aa: CASSQDANVRYGYTF
cdr3_nt: TGCGCCAGCAGCCAAGACGCCAACGTACGGTATGGCTACACCTTC

clone_size: few
d_call: -
v_call: TRBV10-3
j_call: TRBJ1-1
cdr3_length: 15
cdr3_aa: CAISESGSAWPEAFF
cdr3_nt: TGTGCCATCAGTGAGTCGGGCTCAGCATGGCCTGAAGCTTTCTTT

clone_size: -
d_call: -
v_call: TRBV7-3
j_call: TRBJ2-1
cdr3_length: 22
cdr3_aa: CASSLTGVQGTGPMGSYNEQFF
cdr3_nt: TGCGCCAGCAGCTTAACGGGGGTGCAGGGGACGGGGCCCATGGGCTCCTACAATGAGCAGTTCTTC

clone_size: few
d_call: TRBD2
v_call: TRBV20-1
j_call: TRBJ2-5
cdr3_length: 14
cdr3_aa: CSAAQAGEQETQYF
cdr3_nt: TGCAGTGCTGCCCAAGCGGGAGAGCAAGAGACCCAGTACTTC

clone_size: once
d_call: -
v_call: TRBV29-1
j_call: TRBJ2-1
cdr3_length: 14
cdr3_aa: CSVEEAGAEETQFF
cdr3_nt: TGCAGCGTTGAAGAGGCGGGGGCGGAGGAGACCCAGTTCTTC

clone_size: -
d_call: -
v_call: TRBV4-3
j_call: TRBJ2-4
cdr3_length: 15
cdr3_aa: CASSQALRGWDIQYF
cdr3_nt: TGCGCCAGCAGCCAAGCCCTGAGGGGGTGGGACATTCAGTACTTC

clone_size: -
d_call: TRBD1
v_call: TRBV9
j_call: TRBJ2-7
cdr3_length: 15
cdr3_aa: CASSVEAGGAYEQYF
cdr3_nt: TGTGCCAGCAGCGTAGAGGCAGGGGGAGCCTACGAGCAGTACTTC

clone_size: once
d_call: -
v_call: TRBV6-6
j_call: TRBJ1-1
cdr3_length: 13
cdr3_aa: CASNLDKGFPAFF
cdr3_nt: TGTGCCAGCAATCTGGACAAAGGGTTTCCAGCTTTCTTT

clone_size: -
d_call: -
v_call: TRBV4-2
j_call: TRBJ2-1
cdr3_length: 16
cdr3_aa: CASSQSGSSSYNEQFF
cdr3_nt: TGTGCCAGCAGCCAGTCCGGGAGTTCTTCCTACAATGAGCAGTTCTTC

clone_size: few
d_call: -
v_call: TRBV29-1
j_call: TRBJ2-3
cdr3_length: 14
cdr3_aa: CSVDLPRESDTQYF
cdr3_nt: TGCAGCGTTGATCTCCCCCGGGAGTCAGATACGCAGTATTTT

clone_size: once
d_call: -
v_call: TRBV20-1
j_call: TRBJ1-2
cdr3_length: 15
cdr3_aa: CSATIRDGTRGGYTF
cdr3_nt: TGCAGTGCTACCATTAGGGACGGCACTCGAGGTGGCTACACCTTC

clone_size: once
d_call: TRBD1
v_call: TRBV7-9
j_call: TRBJ2-5
cdr3_length: 19
cdr3_aa: CASSSTIPGQATLAGTQYF
cdr3_nt: TGTGCCAGCAGCTCGACAATCCCGGGACAGGCGACCCTCGCGGGGACCCAGTACTTC

clone_size: -
d_call: -
v_call: TRBV12-3/TRBV12-4
j_call: TRBJ1-1
cdr3_length: 13
cdr3_aa: CASSFYDGTEAFF
cdr3_nt: TGTGCCAGCAGTTTCTACGATGGCACTGAAGCTTTCTTT